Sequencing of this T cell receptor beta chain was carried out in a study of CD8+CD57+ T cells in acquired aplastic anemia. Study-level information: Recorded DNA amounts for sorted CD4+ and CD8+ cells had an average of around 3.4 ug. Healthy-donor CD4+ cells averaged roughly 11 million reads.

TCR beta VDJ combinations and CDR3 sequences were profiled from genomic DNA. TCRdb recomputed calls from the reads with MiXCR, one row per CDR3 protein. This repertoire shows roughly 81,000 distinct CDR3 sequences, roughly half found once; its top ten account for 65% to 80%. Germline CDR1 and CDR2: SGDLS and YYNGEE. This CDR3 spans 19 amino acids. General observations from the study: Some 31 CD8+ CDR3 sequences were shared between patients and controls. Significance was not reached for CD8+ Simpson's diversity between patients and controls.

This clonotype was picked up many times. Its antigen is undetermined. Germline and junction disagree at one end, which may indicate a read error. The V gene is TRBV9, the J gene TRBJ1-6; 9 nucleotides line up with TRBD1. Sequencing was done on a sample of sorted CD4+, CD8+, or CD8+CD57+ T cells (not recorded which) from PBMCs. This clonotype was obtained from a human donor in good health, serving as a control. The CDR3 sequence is CASTVGAFGTGSYNSPLHF. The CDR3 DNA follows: TGTGCCAGCACCGTAGGAGCGTTCGGGACAGGGAGCTATAATTCACCCCTCCACTTT.